This T cell receptor beta chain was obtained from a study of Graves' ophthalmopathy and Graves' hyperthyroidism. Amplified TCR beta CDR3 regions were obtained using RNA transcripts as template. First-round RT-PCR relied on HTBI primers, and a second-round multiplex PCR came next. TCRdb recomputed calls from the multiplex PCR reads with MiXCR, one row per CDR3 protein. This table holds 660,000 or so distinct CDR3 sequences, over 40% found once. Notes on this clonotype: Its antigen remains unknown.

Points from the study as a whole: For separating ophthalmopathy from stable hyperthyroidism, a 13-signature model gave over 85% sensitivity and roughly 83% specificity. Blood also held most thyroid clonotypes expanded above 0.001 frequency.

CDR3 length: 13 residues. Trimming shortened V by 8 bases and J by 7 bases, and 14 bases separated the two germline ends. Germline CDR1 is MGHDK and CDR2 is SYGVNS. The sequenced sample was peripheral blood. The receptor comes from an adult man with Graves' ophthalmopathy. The rearrangement uses TRBV25-1 and TRBJ1-4; maybe TRBD1 (6 bases). CDR3 in amino acids: CASLQGRSEKLFF. CDR3 in DNA: TGTGCCAGCTTGCAGGGGCGAAGTGAAAAACTGTTTTTT.